The 10 T cell receptor beta chains below were found in one sample sequenced in a study of T cell changes during pregnancy in multiple sclerosis. Libraries were prepared by immunoSEQ multiplex PCR; TCRdb keeps only in-frame clonotypes and omits some of them. The sample has about 57,000 clones; 92% are singletons. The sample consisted of CD4+ T cells from peripheral blood mononuclear cells, taken in the second trimester of pregnancy. Source of these receptors: a female donor with multiple sclerosis, enrolled in a pregnancy study.

The chain uses TRBV2 and TRBJ2-3; 8 nucleotides match TRBD2. The length of the CDR3 is 16 residues. V lost 6 bases and J lost 5; bases outside the gene matches: 13. Germline lookup yields CDR1 SNHLY and CDR2 FYNNEI. This chain's CDR3 is CASRPLGAGAIDTQYF. DNA for the CDR3: TGTGCCAGCAGGCCCCTAGGAGCGGGAGCAATAGATACGCAGTATTTT. The entire variable domain, with the rest obtained from reference TRBV2 and TRBJ2-3, is as follows: EPEVTQTPSHQVTQMGQEVILRCVPISNHLYFYWYRQILGQKVEFLVSFYNNEISEKSEIFDDQFSVERPDGSNFTLKIRSTKLEDSAMYFCASRPLGAGAIDTQYFGPGTRLTVL.

V gene TRBV27 combines with J gene TRBJ1-1; a possible D gene is TRBD1 (5 bases). The CDR3 runs 14 residues. Trimming left V 8 bases short and J 4 bases short, with 17 bases between. The germline gives CDR1 MNHEY, CDR2 SMNVEV (reference sequence). For the CDR3, the DNA is TGTGCCAGCTTCACCTGGGCGGGGGGCACTGAAGCTTTCTTT. Protein sequence: CASFTWAGGTEAFF.

This chain joins TRBV2 and TRBJ2-3, with 9 bases identical to TRBD1. Looked up from germline, CDR1 is SNHLY and CDR2 is FYNNEI. CDR3 length: 14 amino acids. J gave up 3 bases and V 6 bases, and 4 bases lay outside the gene matches. CDR3 in amino acids: CASRIDRGTDTQYF. As DNA, the CDR3 is TGTGCCAGCAGAATTGACAGGGGGACAGATACGCAGTATTTT.

The chain links TRBV23-1 to TRBJ1-3; D gene unclear. TRBV23-1 is flagged as an ORF with uncertain function. Trimming shortened V by 4 bases and J by 0 bases, and 10 bases separated the two germline ends. This CDR3 has 15 residues. For the CDR3, the DNA is TGCGCCAGCAGTCCTAGGAGTCACTCTGGAAACACCATATATTTT. Its protein product is CASSPRSHSGNTIYF.

The J gene is TRBJ2-2, the V gene TRBV7-3; 10 bases line up with TRBD2. This CDR3 has 14 residues. V lost 8 bases, J lost 6 bases, and 6 bases stayed unmatched. Germline-derived CDR1 and CDR2 are SGHTA and FQGTGA. The CDR3 DNA is TGTGCCAGCGGGGCTAGCGGGAGTGCCGGGGAGCTGTTTTTT. The encoded protein is CASGASGSAGELFF. The full variable domain, with the rest looked up from reference TRBV7-3 and TRBJ2-2, is GAGVSQTPSNKVTEKGKYVELRCDPISGHTALYWYRQSLGQGPEFLIYFQGTGAADDSGLPNDRFFAVRPEGSVSTLKIQRTERGDSAVYLCASGASGSAGELFFGEGSRLTVL.

CDR3 sequence (DNA): TGTGCCTGGAGTGCCGGGGTAGCACAGCCCCAGCATTTT. As protein: CAWSAGVAQPQHF. This chain connects TRBV30 to TRBJ1-5, with unresolved D. V was trimmed by 1 base and J by 7 bases, leaving 11 bases between them. The CDR3 length is 13 residues. From germline, CDR1 is GTSNPN and CDR2 SVGIG (reference sequence). Full variable domain (remainder filled in from reference TRBV30 and TRBJ1-5): SQTIHQWPATLVQPVGSPLSLECTVEGTSNPNLYWYRQAAGRGLQLLFYSVGIGQISSEVPQNLSASRPQDRQFILSSKKLLLSDSGFYLCAWSAGVAQPQHFGDGTRLSIL.

The chain has TRBV28 and TRBJ2-2, with D maybe TRBD2 (6 bases). The germline V gene encodes CDR1 MDHEN and CDR2 SYDVKM. The CDR3 loop spans 14 amino acids. Trimming removed 8 bases from V and 2 bases from J, with 12 bases in between. The chain's CDR3 is CASGIGGNTGELFF. The CDR3 nucleotides read TGTGCCAGCGGAATCGGGGGAAACACCGGGGAGCTGTTTTTT. Based on the CDR3 plus reference TRBV28 and TRBJ2-2, the full variable domain is DVKVTQSSRYLVKRTGEKVFLECVQDMDHENMFWYRQDPGLGLRLIYFSYDVKMKEKGDIPEGYSVSREKKERFSLILESASTNQTSMYLCASGIGGNTGELFFGEGSRLTVL.

Notes on this clone: An end of the junction does not agree with germline; a read error may underlie this. V usage is TRBV6-5 and J usage is TRBJ1-6; 7 positions match TRBD1. From germline, CDR1 is MNHEY and CDR2 SVGAGI. The CDR3 length is 13 residues. CDR3 sequence reads: CASKETGISPPHF. In nucleotides, the CDR3 is TGTGCCAGCAAGGAGACAGGGATATCACCCCCCCACTTT.

The chain joins TRBV28 to TRBJ1-5; 8 bases fit TRBD1. There are 14 residues in the CDR3. Germline CDR1 MDHEN, CDR2 SYDVKM. V shed 6 bases and J 6 bases; nucleotides not matched to a gene: 7. The CDR3: CASRPGGQGQPQHF. The CDR3 bases are TGTGCCAGCAGACCAGGGGGCCAAGGTCAGCCCCAGCATTTT.

The chain couples TRBV30 to TRBJ1-2; D is possibly TRBD1 (6 bases). Trimming left V 0 bases short and J 5 bases short, with 13 bases between. The CDR3 consists of 14 residues. CDR1 and CDR2 (germline): GTSNPN, SVGIG (reference sequence). This CDR3 is CAWSVIGQIYGYTF. In DNA form, the CDR3 reads TGTGCCTGGAGTGTAATAGGACAGATATATGGCTACACCTTC. Drawing the rest from reference TRBV30 and TRBJ1-2, the complete variable domain is SQTIHQWPATLVQPVGSPLSLECTVEGTSNPNLYWYRQAAGRGLQLLFYSVGIGQISSEVPQNLSASRPQDRQFILSSKKLLLSDSGFYLCAWSVIGQIYGYTFGSGTRLTVV.